This T cell receptor (beta chain) derives from a study of shared clonotypes between healthy human individuals. TCRdb's copy holds only in-frame clones and misses some; the assay was immunoSEQ multiplex PCR. Of about a million clones in the sample, about 74% are singletons; the top ten hold around 1.5%. Germline-derived CDR1 and CDR2 are ENHRY and SYGVKD. The trim removed 5 bases at V and 6 bases at J, leaving 11 bases unmatched. The CDR3 covers 16 residues. This TCR was sampled from a man younger than 30 in good health. The gene calls are TRBV10-3 and TRBJ1-5, with 9 bases identical to TRBD1. Source material: memory CD4+ T cells sorted from blood. As to subset: CD45RA-negative fraction. For the CDR3, the DNA is TGTGCCATCAGTACTCAGGCAGGACAGGGGATTCAGCCCCAGCATTTT. The encoded protein is CAISTQAGQGIQPQHF.